This T cell receptor beta chain came from a study of shared clonotypes between healthy human individuals. Study-wide results and limits: Naive subsets tended to show greater estimated richness than memory subsets. Blood was the only sampled material, and tissue repertoires likely differ. Some clonotypes were shared by all four sorted-subset donors, while others were not shared. The non-shared ones had lower generation probabilities than the shared ones.

Researchers divided each subset's genomic DNA evenly across several immunoSEQ plates. Here immunoSEQ multiplex PCR was the method, and the copy in TCRdb shows in-frame clones only, minus some. The sample has approximately 2.5 million clones, over 85% seen once. This CDR3 has 15 residues. CDR1 SGHTA and CDR2 FQGNSA come from the germline V gene. With 2 bases removed from V and 0 bases from J, the gap between germline ends came to 7 bases. With regard to this clone: Its specificity is not known.

The V gene is TRBV7-2, the J gene TRBJ2-2, with unresolved D. The sequenced sample was naive CD4+ T cells from PBMCs. As to subset: CD45RA+ positively selected. This TCR derives from a man aged 18 to 29 in good health. Some clones in this sample may be carry-over from other donors' samples. The CDR3 sequence is CASSLFLTNTGELFF. CDR3 in DNA: TGTGCCAGCAGCTTATTCTTGACGAACACCGGGGAGCTGTTTTTT.